Sequencing of this T cell receptor beta chain was carried out in a study of cytomegalovirus exposure and HLA in healthy donors. Study-level results: Cytomegalovirus association was listed for around 170 TCR beta chains. The analysis excluded some indistinguishable V segments, including TRBV6-2 and TRBV6-3.

V was shortened by 8 bases and J by 10 bases, with 20 bases between the two germline ends. Germline assignment: CDR1 MNHNY and CDR2 SVGAGI (reference sequence). This CDR3 has 14 amino acids. For this clone: As yet, its antigen is unknown.

Vbeta (60) and Jbeta (13) primers were used in the PCR. Clones were read by immunoSEQ multiplex PCR, and TCRdb kept only the in-frame ones, dropping some. The sample totals roughly 43,000 clones. The chain joins TRBV6-6 to TRBJ1-4, with D maybe TRBD1 (5 bases). This receptor was identified in a woman in her thirties or forties in good health and CMV-seronegative. The sample consisted of PBMCs. The CDR3 DNA reads TGTGCCAGCCATACCGGGACGGGGGACGGAAAACTGTTTTTT. This codes for CASHTGTGDGKLFF.